Sequencing of this T cell receptor (beta chain) was carried out in a study of blood T cell repertoires in COVID-19. Across the study: T cells, B-cell-depleted T cells, or PBMCs supplied cDNA or gDNA.

Sequencing used immunoSEQ multiplex PCR; TCRdb keeps in-frame clones, though not all of them. The data contain 25,000 to 30,000 clones, around 92% of them singletons. Trimming pared 2 bases from V and 2 bases from J, leaving 9 bases between. The CDR3 loop spans 14 amino acids. Per germline, CDR1 SGDLS and CDR2 YYNGEE. The sample was peripheral blood. This receptor was obtained from a human donor in a cohort sampled during active COVID-19. The chain combines TRBV9 with TRBJ2-3, with TRBD2 as a possible D gene (5 bases). CDR3 coding DNA: TGTGCCAGCAGCGTCCGACTAAACACAGATACGCAGTATTTT. It specifies CASSVRLNTDTQYF.